This T cell receptor beta chain originates from a study of cytomegalovirus exposure and HLA in healthy donors. Study overall: There were over 350 genotyped donors. Of these, about 86% fell in the genetic ancestry cluster associated with self-reported Caucasian donors.

Regarding the study as a whole: Cytomegalovirus-associated status was assigned to about 170 TCR beta chains. In vitro testing confirmed a few CMV-associated chains as specific for CMV antigens.

This clone was recorded once. The antigen remains unidentified. The donors comprised healthy bone marrow donors. Germline assignment: CDR1 SGHTA and CDR2 FQGTGA. The CDR3 loop spans 15 amino acids. V gave up 1 base and J gave up 3 bases, with 13 bases separating them. The PCR had 60 Vbeta and 13 Jbeta primers. Sequencing used immunoSEQ multiplex PCR; TCRdb keeps in-frame clones, though not all of them. The table includes 99,000 or so clones, 76% detected once. This chain uses TRBV7-3 with TRBJ2-7; tentatively, D is TRBD1 (5 bases). The sequencing sample was made of PBMCs. This TCR was recovered from a man aged 40-50 years in good health and CMV-seropositive. The CDR3 sequence: CASSLISNQGYEQYF. CDR3 nucleotide sequence: TGTGCCAGCAGCTTAATATCAAACCAGGGCTACGAGCAGTACTTC.